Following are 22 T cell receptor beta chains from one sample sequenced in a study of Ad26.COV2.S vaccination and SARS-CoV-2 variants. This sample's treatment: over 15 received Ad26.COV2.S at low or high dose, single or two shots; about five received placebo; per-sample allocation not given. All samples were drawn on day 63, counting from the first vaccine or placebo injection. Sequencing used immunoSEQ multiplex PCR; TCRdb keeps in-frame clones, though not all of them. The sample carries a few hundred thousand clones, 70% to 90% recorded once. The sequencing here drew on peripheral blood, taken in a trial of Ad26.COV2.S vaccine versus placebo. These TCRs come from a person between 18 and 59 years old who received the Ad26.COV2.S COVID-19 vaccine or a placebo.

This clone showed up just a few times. The CDR3 sequence is CASSIDLIGNEQFF. The CDR3 DNA reads as TGTGCCAGTAGTATAGATCTGATTGGTAATGAGCAGTTCTTC. The V gene is TRBV19, the J gene TRBJ2-1; D not resolved. The CDR3 extends over 14 amino acids. Between the trimmed V and J ends, which lost 0 bases and 7 bases, there was a span of 10 bases. Germline lookup yields CDR1 LNHDA and CDR2 SQIVND (reference sequence).

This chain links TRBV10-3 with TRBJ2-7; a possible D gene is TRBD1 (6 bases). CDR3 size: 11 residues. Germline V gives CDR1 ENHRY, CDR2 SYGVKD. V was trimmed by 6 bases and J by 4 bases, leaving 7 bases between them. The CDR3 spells CAIRQGYEQYF. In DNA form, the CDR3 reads TGTGCCATCAGACAGGGTTACGAGCAGTACTTC.

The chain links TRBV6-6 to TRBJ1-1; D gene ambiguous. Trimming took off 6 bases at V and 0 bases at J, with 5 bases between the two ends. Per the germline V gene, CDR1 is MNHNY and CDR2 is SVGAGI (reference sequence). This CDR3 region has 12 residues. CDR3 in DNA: TGTGCCAGCAGCCAACTGAACACTGAAGCTTTCTTT. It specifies CASSQLNTEAFF.

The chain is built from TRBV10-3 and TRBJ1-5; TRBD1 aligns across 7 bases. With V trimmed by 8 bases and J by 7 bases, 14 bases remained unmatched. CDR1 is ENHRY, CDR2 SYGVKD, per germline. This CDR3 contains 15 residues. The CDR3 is CAILIQQGMAQPQHF. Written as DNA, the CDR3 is TGTGCCATCCTTATCCAACAGGGGATGGCCCAGCCCCAGCATTTT.

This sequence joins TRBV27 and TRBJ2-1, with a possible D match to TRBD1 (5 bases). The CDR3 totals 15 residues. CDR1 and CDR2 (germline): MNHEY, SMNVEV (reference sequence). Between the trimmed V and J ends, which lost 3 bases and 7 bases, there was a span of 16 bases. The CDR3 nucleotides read TGTGCCAGCAGTTTGCAAGGTGGGGCGTATAATGAGCAGTTCTTC. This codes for CASSLQGGAYNEQFF.

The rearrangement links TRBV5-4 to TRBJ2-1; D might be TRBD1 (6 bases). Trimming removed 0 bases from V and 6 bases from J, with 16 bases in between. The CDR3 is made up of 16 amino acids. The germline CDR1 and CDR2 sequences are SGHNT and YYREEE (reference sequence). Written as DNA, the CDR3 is TGTGCCAGCAGCTTGGCCGTCAGGGGTTCTACCAATGAGCAGTTCTTC. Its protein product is CASSLAVRGSTNEQFF. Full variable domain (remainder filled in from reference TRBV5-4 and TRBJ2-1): ETGVTQSPTHLIKTRGQQVTLRCSSQSGHNTVSWYQQALGQGPQFIFQYYREEENGRGNFPPRFSGLQFPNYSSELNVNALELDDSALYLCASSLAVRGSTNEQFFGPGTRLTVL.

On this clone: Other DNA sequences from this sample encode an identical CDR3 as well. CDR3 nucleotides: TGTGCCTGGAGTCTGGGGGGAAACACTGAAGCTTTCTTT. Residues: CAWSLGGNTEAFF. This rearrangement joins TRBV30 to TRBJ1-1, with D tentatively TRBD1 (5 bases). Germline CDR1 and CDR2: GTSNPN and SVGIG (reference sequence). The CDR3 is 13 amino acids. Trimming removed 2 bases from V and 2 bases from J, with 9 bases in between. Complete variable domain (other parts from reference TRBV30 and TRBJ1-1): SQTIHQWPATLVQPVGSPLSLECTVEGTSNPNLYWYRQAAGRGLQLLFYSVGIGQISSEVPQNLSASRPQDRQFILSSKKLLLSDSGFYLCAWSLGGNTEAFFGQGTRLTVV.

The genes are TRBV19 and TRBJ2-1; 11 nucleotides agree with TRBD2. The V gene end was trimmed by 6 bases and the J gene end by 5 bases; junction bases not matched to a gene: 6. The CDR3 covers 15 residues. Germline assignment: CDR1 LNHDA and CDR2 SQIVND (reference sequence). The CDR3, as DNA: TGTGCCAGTAGCCTAGCGGGGGGAATCCACAATGAGCAGTTCTTC. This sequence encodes CASSLAGGIHNEQFF.

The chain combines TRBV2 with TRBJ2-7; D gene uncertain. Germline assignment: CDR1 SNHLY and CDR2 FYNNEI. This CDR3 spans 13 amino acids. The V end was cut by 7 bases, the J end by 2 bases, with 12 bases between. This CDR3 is CASTLGRAYEQYF. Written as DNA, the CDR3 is TGTGCCAGCACGCTTGGACGGGCCTACGAGCAGTACTTC.

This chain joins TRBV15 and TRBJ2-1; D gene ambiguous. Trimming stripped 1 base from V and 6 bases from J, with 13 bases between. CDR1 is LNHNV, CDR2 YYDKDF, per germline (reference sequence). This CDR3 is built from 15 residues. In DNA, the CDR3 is TGTGCCACCAGCAGAGGTAACTCACGAATCAATGAGCAGTTCTTC. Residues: CATSRGNSRINEQFF. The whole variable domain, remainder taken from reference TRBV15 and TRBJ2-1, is DAMVIQNPRYQVTQFGKPVTLSCSQTLNHNVMYWYQQKSSQAPKLLFHYYDKDFNNEADTPDNFQSRRPNTSFCFLDIRSPGLGDTAMYLCATSRGNSRINEQFFGPGTRLTVL.

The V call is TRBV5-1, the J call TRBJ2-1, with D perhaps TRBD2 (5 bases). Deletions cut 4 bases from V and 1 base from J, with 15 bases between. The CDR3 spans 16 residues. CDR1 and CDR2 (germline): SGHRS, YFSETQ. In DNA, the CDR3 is TGCGCCAGCAGCCCCTTTGAGGGATTATCCTACAATGAGCAGTTCTTC. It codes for CASSPFEGLSYNEQFF.

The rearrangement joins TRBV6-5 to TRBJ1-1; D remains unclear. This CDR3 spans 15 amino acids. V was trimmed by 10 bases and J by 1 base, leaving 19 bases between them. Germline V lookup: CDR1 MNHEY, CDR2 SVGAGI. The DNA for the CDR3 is TGTGCCACCAACAACCCTCTGACTTCGAACACTGAAGCTTTCTTT. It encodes CATNNPLTSNTEAFF.

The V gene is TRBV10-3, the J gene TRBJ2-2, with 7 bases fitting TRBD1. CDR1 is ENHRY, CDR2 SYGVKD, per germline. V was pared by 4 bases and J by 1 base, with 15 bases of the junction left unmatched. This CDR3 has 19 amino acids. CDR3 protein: CAISGRPNPGQLNTGELFF. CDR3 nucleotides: TGTGCCATCAGTGGACGCCCCAATCCGGGACAGCTGAACACCGGGGAGCTGTTTTTT.

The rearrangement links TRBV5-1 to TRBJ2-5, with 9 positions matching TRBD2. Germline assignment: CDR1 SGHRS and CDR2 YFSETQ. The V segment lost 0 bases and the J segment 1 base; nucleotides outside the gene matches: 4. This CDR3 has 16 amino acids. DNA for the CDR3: TGCGCCAGCAGCTTGGTTCCTAGCGGGGCCCAAGAGACCCAGTACTTC. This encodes CASSLVPSGAQETQYF.

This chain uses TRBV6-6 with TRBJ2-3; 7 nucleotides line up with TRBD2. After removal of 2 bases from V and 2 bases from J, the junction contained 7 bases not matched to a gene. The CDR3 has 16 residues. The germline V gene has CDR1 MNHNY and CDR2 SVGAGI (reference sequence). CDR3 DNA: TGTGCCAGCAGTTACCGTGCGGCGGGAGCCACAGATACGCAGTATTTT. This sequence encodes CASSYRAAGATDTQYF.

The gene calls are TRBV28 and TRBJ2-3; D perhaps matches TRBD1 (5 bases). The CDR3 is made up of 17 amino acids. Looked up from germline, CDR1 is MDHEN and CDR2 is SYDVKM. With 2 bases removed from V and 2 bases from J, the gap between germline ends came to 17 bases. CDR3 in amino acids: CASSLTVAGMVTDTQYF. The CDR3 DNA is TGTGCCAGCAGTTTAACCGTCGCAGGGATGGTCACAGATACGCAGTATTTT.

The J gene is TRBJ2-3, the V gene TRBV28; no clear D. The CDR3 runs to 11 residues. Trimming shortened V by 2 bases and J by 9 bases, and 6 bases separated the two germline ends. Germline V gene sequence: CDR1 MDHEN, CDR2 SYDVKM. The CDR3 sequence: CASSLARTQYF. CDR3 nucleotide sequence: TGTGCCAGCAGTTTAGCCAGGACGCAGTATTTT.

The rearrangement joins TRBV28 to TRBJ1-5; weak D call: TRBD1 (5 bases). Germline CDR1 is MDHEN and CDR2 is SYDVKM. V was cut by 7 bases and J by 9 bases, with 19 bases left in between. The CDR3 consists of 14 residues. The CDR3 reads CASKGEGVSGPQHF. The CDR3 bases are TGTGCCAGCAAAGGGGAAGGGGTTAGTGGGCCCCAGCATTTT.

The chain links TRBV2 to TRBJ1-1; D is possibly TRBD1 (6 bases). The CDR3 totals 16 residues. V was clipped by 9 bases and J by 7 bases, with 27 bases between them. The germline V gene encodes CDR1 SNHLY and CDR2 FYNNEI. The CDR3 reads CASDRGAQGSENEAFF. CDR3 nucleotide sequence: TGTGCCAGTGACCGGGGGGCGCAAGGGTCTGAGAATGAAGCTTTCTTT. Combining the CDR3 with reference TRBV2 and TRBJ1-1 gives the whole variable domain EPEVTQTPSHQVTQMGQEVILRCVPISNHLYFYWYRQILGQKVEFLVSFYNNEISEKSEIFDDQFSVERPDGSNFTLKIRSTKLEDSAMYFCASDRGAQGSENEAFFGQGTRLTVV.

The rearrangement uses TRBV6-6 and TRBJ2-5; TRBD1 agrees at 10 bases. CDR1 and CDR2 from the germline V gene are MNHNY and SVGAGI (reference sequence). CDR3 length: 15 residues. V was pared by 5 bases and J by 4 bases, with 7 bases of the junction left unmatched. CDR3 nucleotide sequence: TGTGCCAGCAGTCCCCTCCGGACAGGGGGAGAGACCCAGTACTTC. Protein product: CASSPLRTGGETQYF.

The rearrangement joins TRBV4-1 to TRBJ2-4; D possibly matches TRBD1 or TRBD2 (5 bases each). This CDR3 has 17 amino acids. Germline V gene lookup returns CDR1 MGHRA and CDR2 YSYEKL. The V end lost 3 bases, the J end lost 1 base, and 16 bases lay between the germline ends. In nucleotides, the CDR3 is TGCGCCAGCAGCCACGGGACCTTTAGAGGGGCCAAAAACATTCAGTACTTC. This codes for CASSHGTFRGAKNIQYF.

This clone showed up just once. The CDR3 is CASSAGGGPRSPLHF. The CDR3 nucleotides are TGTGCCAGCAGCGCTGGGGGAGGGCCGAGGTCACCCCTCCACTTT. The genes are TRBV9 and TRBJ1-6; possible D gene TRBD1, 5 bases. The germline CDR1 and CDR2 sequences are SGDLS and YYNGEE. The V gene lost 3 bases and the J gene lost 10 bases, with 17 bases spanning the gap. This CDR3 has 15 residues.